Here is one T cell receptor beta chain with its context. In the original analysis: Amplified reference gene primers provided the basis for estimating nucleated cell counts. Some clones are missing from TCRdb's copy, which holds only in-frame ones; the method was immunoSEQ multiplex PCR. V and J calls and clone size are copied from that table; D and trimming were computed from the DNA. The sample lists 90,000 to 140,000 clones, 81% occurring once. This entry is derived from a study of blood T cell repertoires in COVID-19. For the study at large: Italy, Spain and the United States were the sources of the convalescent and acute COVID-19 samples.

The sequence came from an elderly man with acute or convalescent COVID-19. The sequencing sample was made of peripheral blood.

CDR3 sequence reads: CASSSTGTVYNEQFF. CDR3 coding DNA: TGCGCCAGCAGCTCGACCGGGACAGTATACAATGAGCAGTTCTTC. The rearrangement uses TRBV5-1 and TRBJ2-1; TRBD1 aligns across 7 bases. CDR3 length: 15 amino acids. The germline CDR1 and CDR2 sequences are SGHRS and YFSETQ. V lost 3 bases, J lost 4 bases, and 7 bases stayed unmatched.